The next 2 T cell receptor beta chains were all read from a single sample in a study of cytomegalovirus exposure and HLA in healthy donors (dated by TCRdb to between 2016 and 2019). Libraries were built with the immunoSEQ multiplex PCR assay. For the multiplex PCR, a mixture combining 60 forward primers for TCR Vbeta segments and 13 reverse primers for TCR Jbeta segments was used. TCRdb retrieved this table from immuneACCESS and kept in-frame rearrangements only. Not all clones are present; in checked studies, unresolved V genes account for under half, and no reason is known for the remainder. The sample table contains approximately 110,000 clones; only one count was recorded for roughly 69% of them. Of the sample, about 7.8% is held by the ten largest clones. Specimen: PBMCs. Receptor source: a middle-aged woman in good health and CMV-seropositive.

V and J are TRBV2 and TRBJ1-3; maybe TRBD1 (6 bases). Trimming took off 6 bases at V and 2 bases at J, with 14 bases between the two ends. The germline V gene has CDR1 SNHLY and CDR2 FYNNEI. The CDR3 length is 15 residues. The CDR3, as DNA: TGTGCCAGCAGCCTGGGACAACTACCTGGAAACACCATATATTTT. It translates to CASSLGQLPGNTIYF.

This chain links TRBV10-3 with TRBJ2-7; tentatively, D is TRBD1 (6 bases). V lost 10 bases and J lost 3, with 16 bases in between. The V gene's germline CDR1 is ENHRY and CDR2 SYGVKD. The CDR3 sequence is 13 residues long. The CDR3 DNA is TGTGCCACCGGCCCAGGGGTCGGCTACGAGCAGTACTTC. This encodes CATGPGVGYEQYF.